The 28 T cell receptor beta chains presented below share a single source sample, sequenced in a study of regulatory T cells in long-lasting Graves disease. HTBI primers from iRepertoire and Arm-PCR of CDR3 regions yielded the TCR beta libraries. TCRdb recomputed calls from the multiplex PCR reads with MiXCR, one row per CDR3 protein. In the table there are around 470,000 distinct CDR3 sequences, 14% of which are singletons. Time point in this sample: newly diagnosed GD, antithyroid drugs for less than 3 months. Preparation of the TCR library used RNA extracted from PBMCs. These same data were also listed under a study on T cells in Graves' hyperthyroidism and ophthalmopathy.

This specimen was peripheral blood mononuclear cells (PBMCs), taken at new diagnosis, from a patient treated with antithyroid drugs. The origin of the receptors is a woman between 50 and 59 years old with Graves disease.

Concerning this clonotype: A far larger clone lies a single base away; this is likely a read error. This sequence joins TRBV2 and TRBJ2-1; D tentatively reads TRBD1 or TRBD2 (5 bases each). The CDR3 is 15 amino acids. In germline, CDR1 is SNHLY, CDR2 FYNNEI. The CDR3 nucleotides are TGTGCCGGCAGCTTTTGGGACGGGAACTACAATGAGCAGTTCTTC. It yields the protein CAGSFWDGNYNEQFF.

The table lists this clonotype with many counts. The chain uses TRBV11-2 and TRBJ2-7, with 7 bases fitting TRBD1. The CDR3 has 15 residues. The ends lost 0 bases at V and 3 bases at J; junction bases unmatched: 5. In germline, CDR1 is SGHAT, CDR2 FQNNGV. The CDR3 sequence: CASSLDPTGVYEQYF. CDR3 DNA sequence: TGTGCCAGCAGCTTAGACCCTACAGGGGTCTACGAGCAGTACTTC. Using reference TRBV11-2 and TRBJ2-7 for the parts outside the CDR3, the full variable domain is EAGVAQSPRYKIIEKRQSVAFWCNPISGHATLYWYQQILGQGPKLLIQFQNNGVVDDSQLPKDRFSAERLKGVDSTLKIQPAKLEDSAVYLCASSLDPTGVYEQYFGPGTRLTVT.

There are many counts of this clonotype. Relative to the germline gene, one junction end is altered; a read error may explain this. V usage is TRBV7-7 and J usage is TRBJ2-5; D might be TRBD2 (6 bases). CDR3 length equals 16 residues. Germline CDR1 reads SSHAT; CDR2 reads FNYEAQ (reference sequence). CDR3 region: CASSFGGLANQETQYF. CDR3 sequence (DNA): TGTGCTAGCAGCTTTGGTGGTCTAGCGAACCAAGAGACCCAGTACTTC.

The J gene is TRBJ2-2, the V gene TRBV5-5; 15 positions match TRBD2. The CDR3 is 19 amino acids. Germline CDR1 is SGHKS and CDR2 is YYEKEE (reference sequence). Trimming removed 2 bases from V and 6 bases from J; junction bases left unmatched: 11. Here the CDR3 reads CASSLTGTSGRFPSGELFF. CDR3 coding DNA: TGTGCCAGCAGCTTAACAGGGACTAGCGGGAGGTTCCCGTCCGGGGAGCTGTTTTTT.

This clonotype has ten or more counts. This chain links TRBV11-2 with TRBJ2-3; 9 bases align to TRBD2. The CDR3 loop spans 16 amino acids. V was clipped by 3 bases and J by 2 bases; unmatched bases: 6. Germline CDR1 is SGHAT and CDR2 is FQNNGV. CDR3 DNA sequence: TGTGCCAGCAGCTTGGTCCTAGCGGGGCTCACAGATACGCAGTATTTT. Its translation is CASSLVLAGLTDTQYF.

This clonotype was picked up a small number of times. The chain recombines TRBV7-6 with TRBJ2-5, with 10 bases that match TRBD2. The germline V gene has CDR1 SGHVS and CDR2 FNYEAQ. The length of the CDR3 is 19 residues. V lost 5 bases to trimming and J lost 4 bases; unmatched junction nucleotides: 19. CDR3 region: CASSPLAGVGQLGLETQYF. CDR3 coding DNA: TGTGCCAGCAGCCCTCTAGCGGGAGTCGGGCAATTAGGTTTAGAGACCCAGTACTTC. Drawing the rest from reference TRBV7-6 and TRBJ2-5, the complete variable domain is GAGVSQSPRYKVTKRGQDVALRCDPISGHVSLYWYRQALGQGPEFLTYFNYEAQQDKSGLPNDRFSAERPEGSISTLTIQRTEQRDSAMYRCASSPLAGVGQLGLETQYFGPGTRLLVL.

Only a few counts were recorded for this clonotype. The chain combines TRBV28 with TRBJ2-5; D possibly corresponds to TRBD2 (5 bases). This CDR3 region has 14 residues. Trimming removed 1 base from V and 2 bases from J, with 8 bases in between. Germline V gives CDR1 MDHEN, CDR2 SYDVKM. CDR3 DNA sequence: TGTGCCAGCAGTTTATTAGCGAAGCAAGAGACCCAGTACTTC. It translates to CASSLLAKQETQYF. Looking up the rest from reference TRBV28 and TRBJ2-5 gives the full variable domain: DVKVTQSSRYLVKRTGEKVFLECVQDMDHENMFWYRQDPGLGLRLIYFSYDVKMKEKGDIPEGYSVSREKKERFSLILESASTNQTSMYLCASSLLAKQETQYFGPGTRLLVL.

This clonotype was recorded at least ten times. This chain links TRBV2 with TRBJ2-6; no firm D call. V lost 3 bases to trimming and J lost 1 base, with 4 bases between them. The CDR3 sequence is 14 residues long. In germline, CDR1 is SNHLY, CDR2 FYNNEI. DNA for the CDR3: TGTGCCAGCAGTGACAGGTCTGGGGCCAACGTCCTGACTTTC. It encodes CASSDRSGANVLTF.

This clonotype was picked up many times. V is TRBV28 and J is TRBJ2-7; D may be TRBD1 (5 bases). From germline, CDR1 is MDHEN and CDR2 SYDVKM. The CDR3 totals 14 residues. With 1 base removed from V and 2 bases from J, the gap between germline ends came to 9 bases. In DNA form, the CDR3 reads TGTGCCAGCAGTTTATCGACAGAAACCTACGAGCAGTACTTC. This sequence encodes CASSLSTETYEQYF.

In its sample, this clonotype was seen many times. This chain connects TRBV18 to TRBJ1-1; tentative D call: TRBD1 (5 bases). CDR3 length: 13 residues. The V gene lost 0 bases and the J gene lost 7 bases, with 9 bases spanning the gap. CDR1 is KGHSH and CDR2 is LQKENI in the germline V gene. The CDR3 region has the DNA TGTGCCAGCTCACCACCGCAGGGCCTTGAAGCTTTCTTT. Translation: CASSPPQGLEAFF.

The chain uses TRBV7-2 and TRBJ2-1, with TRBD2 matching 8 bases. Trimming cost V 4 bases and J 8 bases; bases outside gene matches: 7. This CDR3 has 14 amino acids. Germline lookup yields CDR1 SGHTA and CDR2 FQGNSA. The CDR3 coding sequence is TGTGCCAGCAGCTCCCGGGAGGGGGTCGATGAGCAGTTCTTC. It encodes CASSSREGVDEQFF.

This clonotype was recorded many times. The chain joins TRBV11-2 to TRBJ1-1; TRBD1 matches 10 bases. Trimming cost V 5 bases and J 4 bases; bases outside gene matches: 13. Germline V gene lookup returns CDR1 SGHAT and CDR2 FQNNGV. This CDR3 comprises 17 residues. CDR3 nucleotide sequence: TGTGCCAGCAGCCAATCCGGGACAGGGGTAAAGGGCACTGAAGCTTTCTTT. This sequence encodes CASSQSGTGVKGTEAFF. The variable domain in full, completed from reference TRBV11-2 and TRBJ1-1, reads EAGVAQSPRYKIIEKRQSVAFWCNPISGHATLYWYQQILGQGPKLLIQFQNNGVVDDSQLPKDRFSAERLKGVDSTLKIQPAKLEDSAVYLCASSQSGTGVKGTEAFFGQGTRLTVV.

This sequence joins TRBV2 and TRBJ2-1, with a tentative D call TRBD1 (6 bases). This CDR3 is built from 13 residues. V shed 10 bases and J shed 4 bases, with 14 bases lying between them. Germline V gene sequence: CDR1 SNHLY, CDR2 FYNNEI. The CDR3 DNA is TGTGCCACCATGGACAGCGTTTACAATGAGCAGTTCTTC. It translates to CATMDSVYNEQFF.

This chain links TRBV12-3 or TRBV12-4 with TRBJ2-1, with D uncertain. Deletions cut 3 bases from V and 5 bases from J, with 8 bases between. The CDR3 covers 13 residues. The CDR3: CASSLTQDNEQFF. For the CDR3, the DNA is TGTGCCAGCAGTTTGACCCAGGACAATGAGCAGTTCTTC.

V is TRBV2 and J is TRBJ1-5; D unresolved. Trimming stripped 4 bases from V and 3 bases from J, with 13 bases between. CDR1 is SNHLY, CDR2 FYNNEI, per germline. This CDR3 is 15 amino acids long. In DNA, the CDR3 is TGTGCCAGCAGTGGGCAGGCCCTAATCAATCAGCCCCAGCATTTT. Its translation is CASSGQALINQPQHF.

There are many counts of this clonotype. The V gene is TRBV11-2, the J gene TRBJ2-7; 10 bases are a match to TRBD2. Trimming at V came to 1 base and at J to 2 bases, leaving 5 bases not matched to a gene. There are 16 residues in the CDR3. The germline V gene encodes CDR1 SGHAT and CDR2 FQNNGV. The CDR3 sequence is CASSLGRTSGTYEQYF. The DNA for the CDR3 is TGTGCCAGCAGCTTAGGCCGGACTAGCGGAACCTACGAGCAGTACTTC.

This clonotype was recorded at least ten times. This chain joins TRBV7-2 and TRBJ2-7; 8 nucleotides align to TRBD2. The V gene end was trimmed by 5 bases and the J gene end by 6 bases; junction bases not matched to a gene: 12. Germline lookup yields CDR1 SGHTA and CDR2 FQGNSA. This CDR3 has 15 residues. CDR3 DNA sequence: TGTGCCAGCAGCCCCCCAGGGGCAGGGACTAGCGAGCAGTACTTC. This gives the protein CASSPPGAGTSEQYF.

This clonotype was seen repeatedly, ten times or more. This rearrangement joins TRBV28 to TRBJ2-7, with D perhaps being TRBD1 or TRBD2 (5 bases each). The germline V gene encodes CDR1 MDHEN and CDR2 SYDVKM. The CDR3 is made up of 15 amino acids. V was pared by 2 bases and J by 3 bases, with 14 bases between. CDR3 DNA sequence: TGTGCCAGCAGTTTAGAGGCCAGGGACGGCTACGAGCAGTACTTC. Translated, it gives CASSLEARDGYEQYF.

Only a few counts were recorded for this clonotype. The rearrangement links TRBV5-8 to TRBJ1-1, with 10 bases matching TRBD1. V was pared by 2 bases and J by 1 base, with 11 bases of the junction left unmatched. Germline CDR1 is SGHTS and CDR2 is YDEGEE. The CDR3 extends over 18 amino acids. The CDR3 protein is CASSLWTGGRPKNTEAFF. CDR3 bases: TGTGCCAGCAGCTTATGGACAGGGGGACGACCCAAGAACACTGAAGCTTTCTTT.

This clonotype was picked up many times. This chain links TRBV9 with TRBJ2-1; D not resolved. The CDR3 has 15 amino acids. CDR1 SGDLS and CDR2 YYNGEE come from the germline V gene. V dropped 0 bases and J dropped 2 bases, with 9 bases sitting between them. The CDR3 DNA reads TGTGCCAGCAGCGTAGCTTCAGAGGCCTACAATGAGCAGTTCTTC. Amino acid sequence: CASSVASEAYNEQFF. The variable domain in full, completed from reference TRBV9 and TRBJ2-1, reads DSGVTQTPKHLITATGQRVTLRCSPRSGDLSVYWYQQSLDQGLQFLIQYYNGEERAKGNILERFSAQQFPDLHSELNLSSLELGDSALYFCASSVASEAYNEQFFGPGTRLTVL.

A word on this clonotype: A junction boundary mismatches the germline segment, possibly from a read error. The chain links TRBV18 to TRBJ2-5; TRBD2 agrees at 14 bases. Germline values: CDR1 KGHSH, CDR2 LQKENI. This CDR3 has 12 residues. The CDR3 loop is CASSPPGLAGVF. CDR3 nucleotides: TGTGCCAGCTCACCACCGGGACTAGCGGGAGTCTTC.

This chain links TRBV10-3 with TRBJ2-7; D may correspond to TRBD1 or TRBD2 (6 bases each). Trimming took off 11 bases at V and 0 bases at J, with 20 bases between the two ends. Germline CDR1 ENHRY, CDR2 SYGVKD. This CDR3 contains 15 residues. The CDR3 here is CASGSGEGGSYEQYF. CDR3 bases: TGTGCCTCAGGAAGCGGAGAGGGGGGCTCCTACGAGCAGTACTTC.

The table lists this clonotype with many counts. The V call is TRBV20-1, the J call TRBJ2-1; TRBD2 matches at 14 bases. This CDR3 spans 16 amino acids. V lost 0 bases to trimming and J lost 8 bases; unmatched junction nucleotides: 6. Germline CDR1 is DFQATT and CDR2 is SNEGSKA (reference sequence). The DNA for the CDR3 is TGCAGTGCTAGAGATGTTAGACTAGCGGGAGGGGATGAGCAGTTCTTC. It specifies CSARDVRLAGGDEQFF.

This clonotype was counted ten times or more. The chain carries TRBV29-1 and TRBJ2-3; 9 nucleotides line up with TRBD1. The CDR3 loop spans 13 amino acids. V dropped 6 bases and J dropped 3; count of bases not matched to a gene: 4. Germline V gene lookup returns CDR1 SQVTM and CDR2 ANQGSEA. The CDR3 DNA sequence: TGCAGCGTATCCGGGACAGGGACAGATACGCAGTATTTT. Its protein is CSVSGTGTDTQYF.

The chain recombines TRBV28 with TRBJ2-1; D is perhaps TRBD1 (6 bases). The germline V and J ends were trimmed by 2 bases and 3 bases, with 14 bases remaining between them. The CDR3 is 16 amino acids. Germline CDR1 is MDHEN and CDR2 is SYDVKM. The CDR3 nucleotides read TGTGCCAGCAGTTTACACGACAGGAGAGACTACAATGAGCAGTTCTTC. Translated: CASSLHDRRDYNEQFF.

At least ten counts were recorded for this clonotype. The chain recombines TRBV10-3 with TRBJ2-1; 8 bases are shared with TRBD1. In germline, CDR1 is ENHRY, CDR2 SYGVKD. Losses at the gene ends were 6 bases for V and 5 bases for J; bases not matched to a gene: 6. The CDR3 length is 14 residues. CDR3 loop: CAISLGQVNNEQFF. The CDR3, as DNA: TGTGCCATCAGCCTGGGACAGGTAAACAATGAGCAGTTCTTC.

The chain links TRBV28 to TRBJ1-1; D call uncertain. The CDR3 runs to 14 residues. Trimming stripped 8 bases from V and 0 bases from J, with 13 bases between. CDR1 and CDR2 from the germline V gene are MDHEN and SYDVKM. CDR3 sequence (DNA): TGTGCCAGCGGTTCCCTCAGCCTGAACACTGAAGCTTTCTTT. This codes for CASGSLSLNTEAFF.

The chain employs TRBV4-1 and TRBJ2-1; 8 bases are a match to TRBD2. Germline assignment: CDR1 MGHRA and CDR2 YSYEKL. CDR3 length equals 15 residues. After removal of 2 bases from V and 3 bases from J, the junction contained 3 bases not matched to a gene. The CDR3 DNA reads TGCGCCAGCAGCCAACCTACTAGCGGCTACAATGAGCAGTTCTTC. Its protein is CASSQPTSGYNEQFF.